This T cell receptor (beta chain) was sequenced for a study of blood T cell repertoires in COVID-19. Study background: Both acute and convalescent COVID-19 samples were obtained from the United States, Italy and Spain. PBMCs, B-cell-depleted T cells, or T cells were the source of the cDNA or gDNA that made up the material.

This CDR3 is built from 14 residues. Per the germline V gene, CDR1 is LNHDA and CDR2 is SQIVND (reference sequence). The trim removed 7 bases at V and 3 bases at J, leaving 5 bases unmatched. Original handling: The authors estimated nucleated cell counts from reference gene primer amplification. The table came from immunoSEQ multiplex PCR; TCRdb's copy has only in-frame clones and leaves some out. The V and J calls and clone size come from that table; D and trimming were worked out from the DNA. The sample has around 46,000 clones; 65% to 85% are singletons. This TCR was recovered from a man aged 65 to 85 with acute or convalescent COVID-19. Sequencing used peripheral blood. The chain is built from TRBV19 and TRBJ1-5; the match to TRBD1 covers 8 bases. CDR3 residues: CASKQGATNQPQHF. The CDR3 coding sequence is TGTGCCAGTAAGCAGGGGGCTACCAATCAGCCCCAGCATTTT.